A single sample gave rise to the 31 T cell receptor beta chains below, sequenced in a study of T-cell reconstitution after alpha-beta-depleted transplantation in children. Unique molecular identifiers were incorporated into the prepared TCRbeta library. TCRdb reprocessed the PCR reads via MiXCR and lists one record per CDR3 protein. The profile shows about 610,000 distinct CDR3 sequences, 8% to 11% of them singletons. The starting material was PBMCs from the stem cell graft donor, obtained from the stem cell graft. The receptors were gathered from a human donor who donated a stem cell graft to a child with acute myeloid leukemia.

V and J are TRBV3-1 and TRBJ2-1; D perhaps matches TRBD2 (6 bases). Germline CDR1 LGHDT, CDR2 YNNKEL (reference sequence). This CDR3 has 16 residues. V lost 1 base to trimming and J lost 8 bases, with 18 bases between them. CDR3 sequence: CASSQGIGGGDDEQFF. The CDR3 region has the DNA TGTGCCAGCAGCCAAGGAATTGGCGGAGGGGACGATGAGCAGTTCTTC.

This clonotype turned up a few times. The chain recombines TRBV29-1 with TRBJ2-7; 8 bases line up with TRBD1. In germline, CDR1 is SQVTM, CDR2 ANQGSEA. The CDR3 loop spans 14 amino acids. The V segment lost 3 bases and the J segment 2 bases; nucleotides outside the gene matches: 6. This chain's CDR3 is CSVEMGQDPYEQYF. The CDR3 DNA is TGCAGCGTTGAGATGGGACAGGATCCCTACGAGCAGTACTTC.

CDR3 sequence (DNA): TGTGCCAGCAGCTTATTAGGTGGGGCTGAAGCTTTCTTT. This translates into CASSLLGGAEAFF. The rearrangement uses TRBV7-2 and TRBJ1-1; D gene unclear. CDR3 length: 13 residues. Germline V gene data show CDR1 as SGHTA and CDR2 as FQGNSA. Trimming removed 2 bases at V and 6 bases at J, with 10 bases between.

This clonotype was found a few times. The V call is TRBV20-1, the J call TRBJ1-5; D gene uncertain. The germline V and J ends were trimmed by 4 bases and 7 bases, with 11 bases remaining between them. Germline V gene data show CDR1 as DFQATT and CDR2 as SNEGSKA (reference sequence). CDR3 length: 12 amino acids. CDR3 in DNA: TGCAGTGCTAACCTACTGGGGCAGCCCCAGCATTTT. It translates to CSANLLGQPQHF.

This clonotype has just a few counts. V usage is TRBV4-3 and J usage is TRBJ2-7, with a tentative D call TRBD2 (5 bases). This CDR3 region has 18 residues. CDR1 and CDR2 (germline): LGHNA, YSLEER. With 2 bases removed from V and 0 bases from J, the gap between germline ends came to 20 bases. The CDR3 reads CASSQQGAGSVSSYEQYF. The CDR3 nucleotides read TGCGCCAGCAGCCAACAAGGAGCCGGTAGCGTGAGCTCCTACGAGCAGTACTTC.

A few counts support this clonotype. The chain links TRBV6-5 to TRBJ1-1; perhaps TRBD1 as D (5 bases). The CDR3 has 14 amino acids. The V gene's germline CDR1 is MNHEY and CDR2 SVGAGI. Trimming took off 6 bases at V and 2 bases at J, with 13 bases between the two ends. The CDR3 sequence: CASSRDLHNTEAFF. The CDR3, as DNA: TGTGCCAGCAGCCGGGACCTCCACAACACTGAAGCTTTCTTT.

The gene calls are TRBV5-1 and TRBJ2-1, with D maybe TRBD2 (5 bases). This CDR3 spans 13 amino acids. V was shortened by 0 bases and J by 8 bases, with 9 bases between the two germline ends. Germline assignment: CDR1 SGHRS and CDR2 YFSETQ. CDR3 residues: CASSLGGMDEQFF. The DNA for the CDR3 is TGCGCCAGCAGCTTGGGAGGGATGGATGAGCAGTTCTTC.

The rearrangement uses TRBV20-1 and TRBJ2-1; possibly TRBD2 for D (6 bases). The V gene's germline CDR1 is DFQATT and CDR2 SNEGSKA (reference sequence). This CDR3 comprises 16 residues. With 1 base removed from V and 3 bases from J, the gap between germline ends came to 16 bases. CDR3 bases: TGCAGTGCTAGAGCTGGGGACTCGAACTACTACAATGAGCAGTTCTTC. Protein sequence: CSARAGDSNYYNEQFF.

This clonotype has just one count. CDR3 protein: CASSLGGTSGMGTQYF. The CDR3 nucleotides read TGTGCCAGCAGTTTGGGTGGGACTAGCGGGATGGGGACCCAGTACTTC. The chain recombines TRBV12-3 or TRBV12-4 with TRBJ2-5; 13 bases are shared with TRBD2. The CDR3 has 16 residues. V lost 3 bases, J lost 7 bases, and 8 bases stayed unmatched.

V is TRBV20-1 and J is TRBJ2-5, with 7 positions matching TRBD2. Germline V gene sequence: CDR1 DFQATT, CDR2 SNEGSKA (reference sequence). This CDR3 spans 16 amino acids. With V trimmed by 0 bases and J by 5 bases, 12 bases remained unmatched. The DNA for the CDR3 is TGCAGTGCTAGAGATCCCTCCGGCGGGAGTGGGGAGACCCAGTACTTC. Protein: CSARDPSGGSGETQYF.

V is TRBV11-3 and J is TRBJ2-7; the D gene is possibly TRBD1 (5 bases). The V end lost 1 base, the J end lost 2 bases, and 18 bases lay between the germline ends. The CDR3 extends over 17 amino acids. Germline V gives CDR1 SGHNT, CDR2 YENEEA. The CDR3 coding sequence is TGTGCCAGCAGCTTAGCGGTGGAAGGAAGGGGTACCTACGAGCAGTACTTC. It encodes CASSLAVEGRGTYEQYF.

This clonotype was seen ten or more times. This chain links TRBV11-2 with TRBJ2-7, with TRBD2 matching over 7 bases. The V and J ends lost 1 base and 0 bases, in that order; junction bases with no gene match: 6. In germline, CDR1 is SGHAT, CDR2 FQNNGV. The CDR3 has 16 residues. In DNA form, the CDR3 reads TGTGCCAGCAGCTTAGGGTGGGAGGGCCGCTCCTACGAGCAGTACTTC. This translates into CASSLGWEGRSYEQYF.

The chain employs TRBV18 and TRBJ2-5; D may match TRBD1 or TRBD2 (5 bases each). Deletions cut 1 base from V and 5 bases from J, with 14 bases between. Germline V gives CDR1 KGHSH, CDR2 LQKENI. This CDR3 is 15 amino acids long. As DNA, the CDR3 is TGTGCCAGCTCACCACGGCAGGGAGTGGAGGAGACCCAGTACTTC. This codes for CASSPRQGVEETQYF.

The genes are TRBV29-1 and TRBJ2-5, with 10 nucleotides matching TRBD1. Germline CDR1 SQVTM, CDR2 ANQGSEA. The CDR3 sequence is 13 residues long. V lost 5 bases, J lost 5 bases, and 5 bases stayed unmatched. CDR3 in amino acids: CSVPTGGGETQYF. The CDR3 nucleotides are TGCAGCGTTCCGACAGGGGGCGGGGAGACCCAGTACTTC.

The rearrangement uses TRBV7-8 and TRBJ2-2; a possible D gene is TRBD1 (6 bases). V was cut by 5 bases and J by 10 bases, with 11 bases left in between. The CDR3 is 12 amino acids. Germline V gene lookup returns CDR1 SGHVS and CDR2 FQNEAQ. CDR3 in amino acids: CASSLRDMELFF. The CDR3 nucleotides are TGTGCCAGCAGCCTCCGGGACATGGAGCTGTTTTTT.

This clonotype was counted ten times or more. The chain couples TRBV27 to TRBJ2-1, with 7 bases fitting TRBD2. J lost 8 bases, V lost 2 bases, and 12 bases had no gene match. Germline V lookup: CDR1 MNHEY, CDR2 SMNVEV (reference sequence). The CDR3 loop spans 16 amino acids. This CDR3 reads CASSLIRWREIDEQFF. The CDR3 DNA follows: TGTGCCAGCAGTTTAATACGGTGGCGGGAGATCGATGAGCAGTTCTTC.

This clonotype was seen ten or more times. The rearrangement links TRBV7-2 to TRBJ2-7; a weak D match, TRBD2 (6 bases). V shed 3 bases and J shed 9 bases, with 18 bases lying between them. This CDR3 is 14 amino acids long. Germline CDR1 is SGHTA and CDR2 is FQGNSA. The CDR3 loop is CASSLGTEVTRQYF. DNA of the CDR3: TGTGCCAGCAGCTTGGGGACTGAGGTTACGAGGCAGTACTTC.

V and J are TRBV5-1 and TRBJ2-5, with 9 bases fitting TRBD2. V shed 7 bases, J shed 5 bases, and the junction held 12 bases outside the gene matches. CDR1 and CDR2 from the germline V gene are SGHRS and YFSETQ. The CDR3 runs to 15 residues. This chain's CDR3 is CASLSGAGGGETQYF. CDR3 nucleotides: TGCGCCAGCCTTTCCGGAGCGGGAGGAGGGGAGACCCAGTACTTC.

The chain has TRBV6-5 and TRBJ2-1, with 10 bases lining up with TRBD1. The germline CDR1 and CDR2 sequences are MNHEY and SVGAGI. The CDR3 covers 14 residues. With V trimmed by 4 bases and J by 6 bases, 3 bases remained unmatched. CDR3 residues: CASSLGQGLNEQFF. CDR3 coding DNA: TGTGCCAGCAGTTTGGGACAGGGGCTCAATGAGCAGTTCTTC.

V usage is TRBV29-1 and J usage is TRBJ2-1; D is ambiguous. The CDR3 runs to 15 residues. Deletions cut 7 bases from V and 0 bases from J, with 16 bases between. Looked up from germline, CDR1 is SQVTM and CDR2 is ANQGSEA. This chain's CDR3 is CSADSYPSSYNEQFF. CDR3 nucleotide sequence: TGCAGCGCCGACTCGTACCCGAGCTCCTACAATGAGCAGTTCTTC.

This clonotype occurred many times. The junction shows a germline mismatch at one end, possibly a read error. V and J are TRBV7-7 and TRBJ2-5; maybe TRBD1 (6 bases). CDR1 and CDR2 (germline): SSHAT, FNYEAQ (reference sequence). The CDR3 loop spans 14 amino acids. CDR3 protein: CASSSGTHQETQYF. Written as DNA, the CDR3 is TGTGCTAGCAGCTCCGGGACACACCAAGAGACCCAGTACTTC.

About this clonotype itself: This may stem from a read error, because a much larger clone lies one nucleotide away. This chain joins TRBV20-1 and TRBJ2-2; no clear D. Germline CDR1 is DFQATT and CDR2 is SNEGSKA (reference sequence). The V end was cut by 4 bases, the J end by 3 bases, with 9 bases between. The CDR3 loop spans 13 amino acids. In nucleotides, the CDR3 is TGCAGTGCTAAGCTCACGGACACCGGGGAGCTGTTTTTT. Protein: CSAKLTDTGELFF.

The chain links TRBV7-2 to TRBJ2-3, with D unresolved. The V gene lost 3 bases and the J gene lost 4 bases, with 14 bases spanning the gap. This CDR3 is 15 amino acids long. Germline loops: CDR1 SGHTA, CDR2 FQGNSA. The CDR3 is CASSLIGQAADTQYF. CDR3 nucleotides: TGTGCCAGCAGCTTGATCGGCCAGGCGGCAGATACGCAGTATTTT.

This rearrangement joins TRBV5-1 to TRBJ2-1, with 10 bases matching TRBD2. This CDR3 is built from 14 residues. V lost 3 bases and J lost 7; bases outside the gene matches: 4. The germline CDR1 and CDR2 sequences are SGHRS and YFSETQ. The CDR3: CASSSLAGENEQFF. The CDR3 nucleotides are TGCGCCAGCAGCTCCCTAGCGGGAGAAAATGAGCAGTTCTTC.

The genes are TRBV5-1 and TRBJ2-3; 13 bases match TRBD2. The germline CDR1 and CDR2 sequences are SGHRS and YFSETQ. The CDR3 consists of 19 residues. V was pared by 3 bases and J by 2 bases, with 12 bases of the junction left unmatched. For the CDR3, the DNA is TGCGCCAGCAGCTCCGGACTAGCGGGAGACTCTTCTGACACAGATACGCAGTATTTT. This encodes CASSSGLAGDSSDTDTQYF.

This clonotype appeared many times. The chain couples TRBV20-1 to TRBJ2-2; D not resolved. Germline V gives CDR1 DFQATT, CDR2 SNEGSKA (reference sequence). The CDR3 covers 13 residues. Deletions cut 6 bases from V and 4 bases from J, with 12 bases between. This chain's CDR3 is CSARIRLTGELFF. Here the CDR3 DNA reads TGCAGTGCGAGGATCCGTCTCACCGGGGAGCTGTTTTTT.

This chain links TRBV24-1 with TRBJ2-3; D is uncertain. The CDR3 sequence is 12 residues long. Trimming stripped 4 bases from V and 5 bases from J, with 6 bases between. Germline loops: CDR1 KGHDR, CDR2 SFDVKD. CDR3 protein: CATSDRGDTQYF. The CDR3 DNA reads TGTGCCACCAGTGACCGTGGAGATACGCAGTATTTT.

This clonotype was seen at least ten times. The chain has TRBV29-1 and TRBJ2-1; the D gene is possibly TRBD2 (5 bases). Trimming stripped 6 bases from V and 4 bases from J, with 13 bases between. The CDR3 spans 13 residues. Germline CDR1 and CDR2: SQVTM and ANQGSEA. The DNA of the CDR3 is TGCAGCGTACGAGGGAGTGGGTACAATGAGCAGTTCTTC. Its translation is CSVRGSGYNEQFF.

There are a few counts of this clonotype. The chain is built from TRBV20-1 and TRBJ2-1; 12 positions match TRBD2. Trimming cost V 3 bases and J 0 bases; bases outside gene matches: 12. This CDR3 region has 19 residues. Germline values: CDR1 DFQATT, CDR2 SNEGSKA (reference sequence). CDR3 loop: CSASETGLAGTASYNEQFF. CDR3 DNA: TGCAGTGCTAGTGAAACGGGACTAGCGGGCACCGCCTCCTACAATGAGCAGTTCTTC.

V gene TRBV7-6 combines with J gene TRBJ2-7, with 11 nucleotides matching TRBD2. V shed 5 bases, J shed 0 bases, and the junction held 15 bases outside the gene matches. This CDR3 is 19 amino acids long. Germline CDR1 reads SGHVS; CDR2 reads FNYEAQ. The CDR3 region is CASSTPTSGKGRSSYEQYF. CDR3 DNA: TGTGCCAGCAGCACCCCGACTAGCGGGAAAGGACGCAGCTCCTACGAGCAGTACTTC.

The chain links TRBV6-5 to TRBJ2-1; 8 bases fit TRBD2. Germline V gene lookup returns CDR1 MNHEY and CDR2 SVGAGI. The CDR3 spans 15 residues. V was clipped by 2 bases and J by 6 bases; unmatched bases: 6. CDR3 nucleotide sequence: TGTGCCAGCAGTTACCAAGCGGGAGCTCTCAATGAGCAGTTCTTC. Translating it yields CASSYQAGALNEQFF.